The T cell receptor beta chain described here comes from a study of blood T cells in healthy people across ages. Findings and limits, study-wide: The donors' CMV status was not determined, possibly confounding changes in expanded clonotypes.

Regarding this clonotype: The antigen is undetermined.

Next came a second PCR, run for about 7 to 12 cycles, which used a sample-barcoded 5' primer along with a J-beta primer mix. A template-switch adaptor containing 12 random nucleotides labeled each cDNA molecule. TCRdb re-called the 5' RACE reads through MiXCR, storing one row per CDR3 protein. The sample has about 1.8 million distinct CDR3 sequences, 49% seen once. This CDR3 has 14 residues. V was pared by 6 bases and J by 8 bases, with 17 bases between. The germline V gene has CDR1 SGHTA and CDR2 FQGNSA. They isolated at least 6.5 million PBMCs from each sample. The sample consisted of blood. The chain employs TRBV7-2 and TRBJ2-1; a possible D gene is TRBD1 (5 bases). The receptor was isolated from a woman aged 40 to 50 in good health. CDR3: CASRAGIPIHEQFF. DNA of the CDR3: TGTGCCAGCAGAGCAGGGATTCCAATCCATGAGCAGTTCTTC.